The 16 T cell receptor beta chains in this list originate from one sample, sequenced in a study. TCRdb redid the calling of the RT-PCR reads with MiXCR, one entry per CDR3 protein. The sample includes about 680,000 distinct CDR3 sequences, over 12% of them seen just once. The sample consisted of memory CD4+ T cells from blood. Every receptor here comes from a female donor in good health, serving as a healthy control.

This clonotype was counted a few times. The chain is built from TRBV5-1 and TRBJ2-5, with D perhaps TRBD2 (5 bases). The CDR3 extends over 13 amino acids. CDR1 is SGHRS, CDR2 YFSETQ, per germline. V was pared by 5 bases and J by 2 bases, with 10 bases between. CDR3 DNA: TGCGCCAGCAGTCTCCGGGAACAAGAGACCCAGTACTTC. This codes for CASSLREQETQYF.

Ten or more counts support this clonotype. J is TRBJ1-2 and V is TRBV29-1, with D uncertain. CDR1 and CDR2 from the germline V gene are SQVTM and ANQGSEA. This CDR3 is 13 amino acids long. V was shortened by 2 bases and J by 8 bases, with 15 bases between the two germline ends. The CDR3 DNA is TGCAGCGTTGAAAGCGGGGATATGCAAGGCTACACCTTC. Its translation: CSVESGDMQGYTF.

This clonotype was seen a few times. The chain is built from TRBV5-6 and TRBJ1-2, with 7 bases matching TRBD1. Germline values: CDR1 SGHDT, CDR2 YYEEEE. V trimming: 4 bases; J trimming: 10 bases; junction bases outside the gene matches: 10. CDR3 length: 13 amino acids. The CDR3 sequence is CASSLAGTDLYTF. DNA of the CDR3: TGTGCCAGCAGCCTGGCCGGGACAGATCTCTACACCTTC.

This clonotype was seen at least ten times. The rearrangement links TRBV4-3 to TRBJ1-2; 7 bases align to TRBD1. The CDR3 loop spans 15 amino acids. Germline values: CDR1 LGHNA, CDR2 YSLEER. Unmatched junction bases numbered 4, after V lost 1 base and J lost 2 bases. The CDR3 here is CASSQGQGLNYGYTF. CDR3 DNA sequence: TGCGCCAGCAGCCAAGGACAGGGTTTAAACTATGGCTACACCTTC.

This clonotype was detected many times. V gene TRBV29-1 combines with J gene TRBJ1-3; no reliable D call. The germline gives CDR1 SQVTM, CDR2 ANQGSEA. Trimming took 6 bases from V and 5 from J, leaving 11 bases between them. The CDR3 has 12 residues. The CDR3 nucleotides are TGCAGCGTGGCAGGACGAAGAAACACCATATATTTT. It encodes CSVAGRRNTIYF.

The gene calls are TRBV5-1 and TRBJ1-2; D uncertain. Looked up from germline, CDR1 is SGHRS and CDR2 is YFSETQ. V was clipped by 4 bases and J by 0 bases, with 13 bases between them. The CDR3 extends over 15 amino acids. The CDR3 DNA follows: TGCGCCAGCAGCCCCAGGTCTGCTTCTAACTATGGCTACACCTTC. This encodes CASSPRSASNYGYTF.

This clonotype came up many times. This rearrangement joins TRBV10-3 to TRBJ2-1; D not resolved. The CDR3 has 12 amino acids. Germline CDR1 ENHRY, CDR2 SYGVKD. The V gene lost 4 bases and the J gene lost 14 bases, with 15 bases spanning the gap. CDR3 sequence (DNA): TGTGCCATCAGTGGTTCGGACCGCCCCGAGTTCTTC. It specifies CAISGSDRPEFF.

The chain uses TRBV5-1 and TRBJ2-7; 9 bases align to TRBD1. This CDR3 has 14 amino acids. The V gene end was trimmed by 7 bases and the J gene end by 6 bases; junction bases not matched to a gene: 11. Germline assignment: CDR1 SGHRS and CDR2 YFSETQ. The chain's CDR3 is CASAFQTGGVEQYF. The CDR3 region has the DNA TGCGCCAGCGCCTTTCAGACAGGGGGGGTCGAGCAGTACTTC.

V and J are TRBV2 and TRBJ2-5; 7 nucleotides align to TRBD2. The CDR3 sequence is 13 residues long. V shed 7 bases, J shed 3 bases, and the junction held 5 bases outside the gene matches. Germline V lookup: CDR1 SNHLY, CDR2 FYNNEI. The CDR3 reads CASIERGKETQYF. CDR3 coding DNA: TGTGCCAGCATTGAGCGGGGTAAAGAGACCCAGTACTTC.

Many counts were recorded for this clonotype. The V and J genes are TRBV27 and TRBJ1-5; D not certain. The CDR3 is 14 amino acids. In germline, CDR1 is MNHEY, CDR2 SMNVEV (reference sequence). V gave up 1 base and J gave up 0 bases, with 4 bases separating them. DNA for the CDR3: TGTGCCAGCAGTTTATGGGGTAGCAATCAGCCCCAGCATTTT. Translating it yields CASSLWGSNQPQHF.

This clonotype was seen ten or more times. The rearrangement links TRBV29-1 to TRBJ2-1, with 8 nucleotides matching TRBD2. The germline V gene has CDR1 SQVTM and CDR2 ANQGSEA. Losses at the gene ends were 5 bases for V and 0 bases for J; bases not matched to a gene: 9. CDR3 length: 16 amino acids. The DNA for the CDR3 is TGCAGCGTTCCCGGGACTAGAGGGAGCTCCTACAATGAGCAGTTCTTC. Translating gives CSVPGTRGSSYNEQFF.

This chain uses TRBV4-3 with TRBJ2-2; 9 nucleotides line up with TRBD2. The CDR3 is 17 amino acids. Germline V gene lookup returns CDR1 LGHNA and CDR2 YSLEER. V was clipped by 1 base and J by 4 bases; unmatched bases: 7. The CDR3 coding sequence is TGCGCCAGCAGCCAAGTAGCTAGCGGGGCGAGCACCGGGGAGCTGTTTTTT. This codes for CASSQVASGASTGELFF.

This clonotype appeared a few times. V is TRBV19 and J is TRBJ2-2, with 8 nucleotides matching TRBD1. The CDR3 has 15 amino acids. V lost 4 bases, J lost 4 bases, and 5 bases stayed unmatched. Germline V gives CDR1 LNHDA, CDR2 SQIVND (reference sequence). The CDR3 reads CASSTGQGGTGELFF. The CDR3 region has the DNA TGTGCCAGTAGTACTGGACAGGGTGGCACCGGGGAGCTGTTTTTT.

This clonotype was observed at least ten times. This chain uses TRBV5-1 with TRBJ2-7; TRBD2 matches 14 bases. Germline V gene data show CDR1 as SGHRS and CDR2 as YFSETQ. Trimming cost V 3 bases and J 3 bases; bases outside gene matches: 2. This CDR3 region has 15 residues. CDR3 region: CASSWGLAGDYEQYF. The CDR3 DNA reads TGCGCCAGCAGCTGGGGACTAGCGGGAGACTACGAGCAGTACTTC.

This clonotype showed up many times. This sequence joins TRBV6-5 and TRBJ2-3; perhaps TRBD1 as D (6 bases). CDR3 length: 14 residues. Germline CDR1 is MNHEY and CDR2 is SVGAGI. V was clipped by 5 bases and J by 2 bases, with 11 bases between them. CDR3 DNA: TGTGCCAGCAGTGACAGGTGGGCCACAGATACGCAGTATTTT. Its protein product is CASSDRWATDTQYF.

The V call is TRBV12-3 or TRBV12-4, the J call TRBJ1-2; perhaps TRBD1 as D (6 bases). V lost 6 bases to trimming and J lost 4 bases, with 15 bases between them. This CDR3 contains 14 residues. CDR3 sequence reads: CASRPPGQTYGYTF. CDR3 DNA sequence: TGTGCCAGCAGACCTCCGGGACAAACCTATGGCTACACCTTC.